The TCR beta chain described here comes from a study of T cell changes during pregnancy in multiple sclerosis (dated by TCRdb to between 2018 and 2021). General notes on the study: The study examined how the T cell repertoire changed over the course of pregnancy in women with multiple sclerosis.

Library creation used the immunoSEQ multiplex PCR assay. Not all clones reach the TCRdb copy of this immuneACCESS table, which keeps in-frame sequences only. Checked studies attribute under half of the gap to unresolved V genes and leave the rest unexplained. The table for this sample lists roughly 100,000 clones; around nine tenths of them were counted only once. The top ten clonotypes cover more than 0.85% of the sample. The CDR3 goes from the cysteine to the phenylalanine over 15 residues. Only the CDR3 part of the read is kept: 45 bases, read in frame from the first base. From a lookup of the germline V gene, CDR1 and CDR2 are MDHEN and SYDVKM. Ends trimmed: V by 8 bases, J by 10 bases; bases unmatched to a gene: 17. Regarding this clone: It has no known antigen specificity. No quality values exist for individual bases; no much larger clone is one base distant.

The sequence was collected from a female donor with multiple sclerosis, enrolled in a pregnancy study. The rearrangement joined TRBV28 to TRBJ2-1, and TRBD2 matches 7 of the central bases. The sample in question was peripheral blood, obtained after pregnancy. This receptor carries the CDR3 CASHGAGSLLAEQFF. The DNA sequence is TGTGCCAGCCATGGAGCGGGGTCCCTTTTGGCGGAGCAGTTCTTC.